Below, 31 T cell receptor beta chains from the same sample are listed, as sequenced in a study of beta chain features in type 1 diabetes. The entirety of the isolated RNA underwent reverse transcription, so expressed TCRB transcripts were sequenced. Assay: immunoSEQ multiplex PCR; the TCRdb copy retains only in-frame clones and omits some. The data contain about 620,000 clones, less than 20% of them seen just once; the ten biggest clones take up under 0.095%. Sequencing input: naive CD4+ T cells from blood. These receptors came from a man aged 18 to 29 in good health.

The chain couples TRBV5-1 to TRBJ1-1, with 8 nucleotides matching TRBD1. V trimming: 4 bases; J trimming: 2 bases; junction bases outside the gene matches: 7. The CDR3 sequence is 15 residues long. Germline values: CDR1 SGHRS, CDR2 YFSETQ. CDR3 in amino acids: CASSGTGQGNTEAFF. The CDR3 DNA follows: TGCGCCAGCAGCGGAACCGGACAGGGCAACACTGAAGCTTTCTTT.

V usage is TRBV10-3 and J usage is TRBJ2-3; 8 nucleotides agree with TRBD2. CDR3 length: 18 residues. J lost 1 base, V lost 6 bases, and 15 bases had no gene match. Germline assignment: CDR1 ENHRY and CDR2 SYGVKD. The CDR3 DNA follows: TGTGCCATCAGAGACGGCCCGAGGGCGGGGGGCCGCACAGATACGCAGTATTTT. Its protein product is CAIRDGPRAGGRTDTQYF.

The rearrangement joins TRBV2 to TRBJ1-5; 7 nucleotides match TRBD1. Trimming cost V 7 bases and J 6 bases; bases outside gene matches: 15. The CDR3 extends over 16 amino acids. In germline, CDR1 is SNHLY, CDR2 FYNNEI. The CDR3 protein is CASTEAGTVPIQPQHF. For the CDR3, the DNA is TGTGCCAGCACTGAGGCCGGGACAGTCCCGATTCAGCCCCAGCATTTT.

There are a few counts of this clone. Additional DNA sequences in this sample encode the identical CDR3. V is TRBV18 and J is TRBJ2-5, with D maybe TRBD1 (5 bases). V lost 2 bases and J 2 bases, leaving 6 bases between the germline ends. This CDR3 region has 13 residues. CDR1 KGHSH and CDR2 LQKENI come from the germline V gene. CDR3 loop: CASSPDRQETQYF. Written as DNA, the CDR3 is TGTGCCAGCTCACCAGACAGACAAGAGACCCAGTACTTC.

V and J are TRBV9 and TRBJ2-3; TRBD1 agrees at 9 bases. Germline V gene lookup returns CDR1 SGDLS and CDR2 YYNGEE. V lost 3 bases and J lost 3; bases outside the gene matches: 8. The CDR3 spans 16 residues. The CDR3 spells CASSGSRQGGTDTQYF. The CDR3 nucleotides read TGTGCCAGCAGCGGCTCTCGACAGGGGGGAACAGATACGCAGTATTTT.

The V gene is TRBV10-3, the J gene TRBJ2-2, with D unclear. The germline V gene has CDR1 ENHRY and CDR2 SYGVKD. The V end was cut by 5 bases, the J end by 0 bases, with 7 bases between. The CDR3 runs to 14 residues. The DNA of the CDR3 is TGTGCCATCAGTCAAGTTTCGAACACCGGGGAGCTGTTTTTT. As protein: CAISQVSNTGELFF.

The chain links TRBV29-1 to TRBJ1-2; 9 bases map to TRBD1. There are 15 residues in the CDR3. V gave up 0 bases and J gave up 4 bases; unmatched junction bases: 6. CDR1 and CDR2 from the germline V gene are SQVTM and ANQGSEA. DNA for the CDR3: TGCAGCGTTGAAGATCGTTGGGACAGGGCCTATGGCTACACCTTC. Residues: CSVEDRWDRAYGYTF.

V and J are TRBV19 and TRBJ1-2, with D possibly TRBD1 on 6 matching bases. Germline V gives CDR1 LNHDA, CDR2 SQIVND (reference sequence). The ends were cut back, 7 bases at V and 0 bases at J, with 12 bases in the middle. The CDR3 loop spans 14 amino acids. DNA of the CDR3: TGTGCCAGTAATCCCGGGACACCTAACTATGGCTACACCTTC. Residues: CASNPGTPNYGYTF.

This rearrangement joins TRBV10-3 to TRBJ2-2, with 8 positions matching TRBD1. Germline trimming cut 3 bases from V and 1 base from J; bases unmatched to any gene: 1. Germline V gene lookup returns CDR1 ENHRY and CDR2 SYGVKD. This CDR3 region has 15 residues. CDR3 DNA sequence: TGTGCCATCAGTGATGGGACAGGGAACACCGGGGAGCTGTTTTTT. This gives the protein CAISDGTGNTGELFF.

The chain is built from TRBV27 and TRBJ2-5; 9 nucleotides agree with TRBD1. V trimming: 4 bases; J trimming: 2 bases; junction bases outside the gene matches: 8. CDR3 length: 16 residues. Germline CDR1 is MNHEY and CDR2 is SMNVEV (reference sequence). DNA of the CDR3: TGTGCCAGCAGTTCTAGAGACAGGGGGAAACAAGAGACCCAGTACTTC. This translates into CASSSRDRGKQETQYF.

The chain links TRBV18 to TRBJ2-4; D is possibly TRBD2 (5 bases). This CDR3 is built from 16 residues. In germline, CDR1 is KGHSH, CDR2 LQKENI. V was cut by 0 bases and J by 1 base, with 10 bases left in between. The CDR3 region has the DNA TGTGCCAGCTCACCACCGTCCACGGGGGCCAAAAACATTCAGTACTTC. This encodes CASSPPSTGAKNIQYF.

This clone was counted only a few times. The DNA of the CDR3 is TGTGCCAGCAGCTTAGCGGGGGGTGAGCAGTTCTTC. It yields the protein CASSLAGGEQFF. The V call is TRBV7-9, the J call TRBJ2-1, with D possibly being TRBD2 (6 bases). In germline, CDR1 is SEHNR, CDR2 FQNEAQ (reference sequence). V was shortened by 0 bases and J by 9 bases, with 6 bases between the two germline ends. The CDR3 length is 12 residues.

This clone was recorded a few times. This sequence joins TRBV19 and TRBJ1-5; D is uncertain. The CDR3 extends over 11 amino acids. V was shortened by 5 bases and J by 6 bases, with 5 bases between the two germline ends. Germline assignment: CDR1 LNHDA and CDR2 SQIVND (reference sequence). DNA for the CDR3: TGTGCCAGTAGTTCAGCTCAGCCCCAGCATTTT. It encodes CASSSAQPQHF.

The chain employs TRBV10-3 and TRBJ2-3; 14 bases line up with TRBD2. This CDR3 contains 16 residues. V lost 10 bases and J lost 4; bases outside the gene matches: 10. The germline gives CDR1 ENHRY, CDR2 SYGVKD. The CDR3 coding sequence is TGTGCCAGCCGCCCGGGACTAGCGGGAGTAGCAGATACGCAGTATTTT. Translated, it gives CASRPGLAGVADTQYF.

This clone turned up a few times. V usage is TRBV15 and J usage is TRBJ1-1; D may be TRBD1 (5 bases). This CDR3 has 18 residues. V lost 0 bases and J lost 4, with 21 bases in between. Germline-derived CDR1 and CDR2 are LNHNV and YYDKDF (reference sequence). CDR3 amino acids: CATSRDRAFPGSRTEAFF. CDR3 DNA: TGTGCCACCAGCAGAGATCGGGCATTCCCAGGGAGTCGCACTGAAGCTTTCTTT.

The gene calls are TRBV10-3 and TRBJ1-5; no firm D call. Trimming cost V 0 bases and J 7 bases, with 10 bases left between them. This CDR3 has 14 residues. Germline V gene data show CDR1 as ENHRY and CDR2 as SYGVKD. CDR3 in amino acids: CAISESRRGQPQHF. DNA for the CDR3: TGTGCCATCAGTGAGTCGAGACGAGGGCAGCCCCAGCATTTT.

As DNA, the CDR3 is TGTGCCAGCTCACATCCAGGGGGCACTGAAGCTTTCTTT. This encodes CASSHPGGTEAFF. The chain links TRBV18 to TRBJ1-1, with 7 bases fitting TRBD1. The CDR3 consists of 13 residues. Per the germline V gene, CDR1 is KGHSH and CDR2 is LQKENI. V trimming: 4 bases; J trimming: 4 bases; junction bases outside the gene matches: 3.

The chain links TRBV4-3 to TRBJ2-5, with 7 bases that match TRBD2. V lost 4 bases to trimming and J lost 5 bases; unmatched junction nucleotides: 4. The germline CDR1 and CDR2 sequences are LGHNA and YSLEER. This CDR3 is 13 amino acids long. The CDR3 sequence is CASSRGLVETQYF. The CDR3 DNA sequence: TGCGCCAGCAGCCGCGGACTAGTTGAGACCCAGTACTTC.

The CDR3 DNA reads TGTGCCAGCCTTGGGCTGAAAGAGACCCAGTACTTC. Residues: CASLGLKETQYF. This chain uses TRBV28 with TRBJ2-5; D gene ambiguous. The CDR3 is 12 amino acids. V was cut by 8 bases and J by 3 bases, with 10 bases left in between. Germline loops: CDR1 MDHEN, CDR2 SYDVKM. Looking up the rest from reference TRBV28 and TRBJ2-5 gives the full variable domain: DVKVTQSSRYLVKRTGEKVFLECVQDMDHENMFWYRQDPGLGLRLIYFSYDVKMKEKGDIPEGYSVSREKKERFSLILESASTNQTSMYLCASLGLKETQYFGPGTRLLVL.

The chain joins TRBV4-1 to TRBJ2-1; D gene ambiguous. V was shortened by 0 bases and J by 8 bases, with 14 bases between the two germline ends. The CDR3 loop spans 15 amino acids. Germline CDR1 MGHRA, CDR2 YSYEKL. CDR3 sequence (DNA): TGCGCCAGCAGCCAAGAGACTGCCCGGAGTCATGAGCAGTTCTTC. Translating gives CASSQETARSHEQFF.

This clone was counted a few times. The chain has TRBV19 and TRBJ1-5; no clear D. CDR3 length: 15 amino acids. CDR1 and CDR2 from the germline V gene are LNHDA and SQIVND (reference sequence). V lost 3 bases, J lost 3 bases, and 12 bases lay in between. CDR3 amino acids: CASSIRPGNNQPQHF. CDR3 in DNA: TGTGCCAGTAGTATCCGACCAGGAAACAATCAGCCCCAGCATTTT.

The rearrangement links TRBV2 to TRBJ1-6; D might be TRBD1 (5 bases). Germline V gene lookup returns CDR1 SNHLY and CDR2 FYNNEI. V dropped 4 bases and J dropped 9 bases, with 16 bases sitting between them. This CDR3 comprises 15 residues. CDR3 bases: TGTGCCAGCAGTGGGGGAAGAGGGGTATTTTCACCCCTCCACTTT. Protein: CASSGGRGVFSPLHF.

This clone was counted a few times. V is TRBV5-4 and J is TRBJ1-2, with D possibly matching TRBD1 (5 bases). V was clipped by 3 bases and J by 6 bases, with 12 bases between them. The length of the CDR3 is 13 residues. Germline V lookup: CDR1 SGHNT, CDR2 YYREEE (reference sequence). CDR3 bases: TGTGCCAGCAGCTCTGTGGGGGAGGATGGCTACACCTTC. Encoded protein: CASSSVGEDGYTF.

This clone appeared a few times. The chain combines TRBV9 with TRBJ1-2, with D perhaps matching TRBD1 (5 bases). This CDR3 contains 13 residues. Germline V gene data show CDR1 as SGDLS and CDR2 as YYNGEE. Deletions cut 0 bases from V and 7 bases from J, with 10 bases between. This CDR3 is CASSVAGGFGYTF. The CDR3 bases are TGTGCCAGCAGCGTAGCGGGGGGATTTGGCTACACCTTC.

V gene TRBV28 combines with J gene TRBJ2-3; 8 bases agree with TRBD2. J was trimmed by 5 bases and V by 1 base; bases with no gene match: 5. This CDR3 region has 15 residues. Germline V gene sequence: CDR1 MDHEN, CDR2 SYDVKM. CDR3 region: CASSLFGRVGDTQYF. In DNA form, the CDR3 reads TGTGCCAGCAGTTTATTCGGGAGGGTAGGAGATACGCAGTATTTT. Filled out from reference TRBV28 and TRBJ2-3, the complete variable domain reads DVKVTQSSRYLVKRTGEKVFLECVQDMDHENMFWYRQDPGLGLRLIYFSYDVKMKEKGDIPEGYSVSREKKERFSLILESASTNQTSMYLCASSLFGRVGDTQYFGPGTRLTVL.

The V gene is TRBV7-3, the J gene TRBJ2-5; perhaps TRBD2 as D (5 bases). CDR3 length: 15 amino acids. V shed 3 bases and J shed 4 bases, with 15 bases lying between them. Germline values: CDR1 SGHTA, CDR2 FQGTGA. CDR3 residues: CASSFQGGLGETQYF. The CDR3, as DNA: TGTGCCAGCAGCTTTCAAGGCGGGCTAGGAGAGACCCAGTACTTC.

The CDR3 DNA reads as TGTGCCAGCAGTGACCAACCCCTAACCTACGAGCAGTACTTC. It specifies CASSDQPLTYEQYF. J is TRBJ2-7 and V is TRBV25-1; no clear D gene. The germline V gene has CDR1 MGHDK and CDR2 SYGVNS. V was trimmed by 3 bases and J by 2 bases, leaving 11 bases between them. This CDR3 spans 14 amino acids.

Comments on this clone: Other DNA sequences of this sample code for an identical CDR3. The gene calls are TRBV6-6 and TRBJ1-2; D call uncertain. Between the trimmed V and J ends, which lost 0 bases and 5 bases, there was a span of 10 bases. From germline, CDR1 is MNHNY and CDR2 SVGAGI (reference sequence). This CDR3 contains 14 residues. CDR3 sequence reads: CASSYSGQVYGYTF. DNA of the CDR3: TGTGCCAGCAGTTACTCAGGCCAGGTTTATGGCTACACCTTC.

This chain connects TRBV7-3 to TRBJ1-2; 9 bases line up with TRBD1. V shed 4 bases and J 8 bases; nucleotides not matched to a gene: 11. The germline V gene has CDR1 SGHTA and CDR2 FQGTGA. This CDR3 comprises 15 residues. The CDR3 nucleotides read TGTGCCAGCAGCTCCGGACAGGGGCCTGTATTGGGCTACACCTTC. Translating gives CASSSGQGPVLGYTF. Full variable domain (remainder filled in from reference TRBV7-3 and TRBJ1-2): GAGVSQTPSNKVTEKGKYVELRCDPISGHTALYWYRQSLGQGPEFLIYFQGTGAADDSGLPNDRFFAVRPEGSVSTLKIQRTERGDSAVYLCASSSGQGPVLGYTFGSGTRLTVV.

CDR3 DNA: TGTGCCAGCAGCGTAGGCTCAGACTCTGGAAACACCATATATTTT. Translating it yields CASSVGSDSGNTIYF. The gene calls are TRBV9 and TRBJ1-3; no clear D. The length of the CDR3 is 15 residues. Germline CDR1 is SGDLS and CDR2 is YYNGEE. V was cut by 0 bases and J by 0 bases, with 7 bases left in between.

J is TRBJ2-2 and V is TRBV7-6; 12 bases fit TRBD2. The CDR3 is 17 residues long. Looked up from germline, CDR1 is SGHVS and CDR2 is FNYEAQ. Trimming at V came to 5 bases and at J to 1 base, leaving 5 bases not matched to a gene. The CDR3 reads CASSRRTSGMNTGELFF. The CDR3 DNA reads TGTGCCAGCAGCCGGAGGACTAGCGGGATGAACACCGGGGAGCTGTTTTTT.